These 21 T cell receptor beta chains originate from one sample sequenced in a study of tumor and adjacent non-tumor tissue in lung cancer (dated by TCRdb to between 2018 and 2020). Bulk unsorted tissue served as the source for RNA extraction, and RNA quality was assessed using a NanoDrop ND-1000 and an Agilent 2100. Normal lung samples were distant non-tumor tissue taken more than 3 cm from the tumor edge. Preparation of the library involved multiplex PCR. The sample was run on an Illumina HiSeq 2500. TCRbeta libraries were constructed through three rounds of nested PCR with primers (Table S4) according to protocols adapted from ARM-PCR. TCRdb reprocessed the public reads (quality trimming at Q25 with fastp, clone calling with MiXCR) and kept in-frame beta chains. A single entry per CDR3 protein holds the most common genes and DNA from its merged rows. The sample yields about 67,000 distinct CDR3 sequences; around three quarters were counted once. 40% to 45% of the sample rests with the top ten.

The source material was distant non-tumor lung tissue. The receptors were sampled from a man aged 55-75 years with non-small cell lung cancer.

The count of this clonotype is one. This is likely a read error, given that the CDR3 carries no conserved phenylalanine or tryptophan at its end. The rearrangement uses TRBV4-1 and TRBJ2-2, with a possible D match to TRBD2 (6 bases). Trimming took 4 bases from V and 8 from J, leaving 14 bases between them. The germline V gene encodes CDR1 MGHRA and CDR2 YSYEKL. The CDR3 has 14 residues. In nucleotides, the CDR3 is TGCGCCAGCAGCCTACGGGAGAGCACTGGGGAGCTGTTTATT. Its protein product is CASSLRESTGELFI.

On this clonotype: One junction end disagrees with the germline gene, perhaps due to a read error. This chain uses TRBV6-5 with TRBJ2-7; 9 positions match TRBD2. The CDR3 extends over 15 amino acids. Germline loops: CDR1 MNHEY, CDR2 SVGAGI. The CDR3 coding sequence is TGCGCCAGCAGTTACTCGAAGCGGGAGGCGGCCGAGCAGTACTTC. This encodes CASSYSKREAAEQYF.

This clonotype was counted many times. The CDR3 nucleotides are TGTGCCAGCAGCCAAGATGGGCTAGCGTTCACCGGGGAGCTGTTTTTT. Its translation is CASSQDGLAFTGELFF. The chain recombines TRBV14 with TRBJ2-2, with D tentatively TRBD2 (6 bases). Trimming left V 0 bases short and J 4 bases short, with 12 bases between. From germline, CDR1 is SGHDN and CDR2 FVKESK. The CDR3 consists of 16 residues. Full variable domain (remainder filled in from reference TRBV14 and TRBJ2-2): EAGVTQFPSHSVIEKGQTVTLRCDPISGHDNLYWYRRVMGKEIKFLLHFVKESKQDESGMPNNRFLAERTGGTYSTLKVQPAELEDSGVYFCASSQDGLAFTGELFFGEGSRLTVL.

The rearrangement joins TRBV6-1 to TRBJ2-1, with a possible D match to TRBD1 (5 bases). Germline CDR1 and CDR2: MNHNS and SASEGT. The length of the CDR3 is 12 residues. Trimming left V 10 bases short and J 7 bases short, with 14 bases between. The CDR3 spells CAIREGVNEQFF. The CDR3 nucleotides read TGTGCCATCAGAGAAGGGGTTAATGAGCAGTTCTTC.

This clonotype was counted at least ten times. The CDR3 nucleotides are TGTGCCAGCAGCCAAATGTGGTCTAGCGGGAGGAATGAGCAGTTCTTC. As protein: CASSQMWSSGRNEQFF. V is TRBV14 and J is TRBJ2-1; 11 nucleotides match TRBD2. Per germline, CDR1 SGHDN and CDR2 FVKESK. This CDR3 has 16 residues. The junction had 7 bases not matched to a gene; V was cut back by 2 bases and J by 7 bases.

This clonotype was counted many times. V usage is TRBV12-3 or TRBV12-4 and J usage is TRBJ2-6; tentatively, D is TRBD1 or TRBD2 (5 bases each). The CDR3 runs 15 residues. V was cut by 7 bases and J by 2 bases, with 12 bases left in between. CDR3 nucleotides: TGTGCCAGCACCTCCTGGGGGACTGGGGCCAACGTCCTGACTTTC. Protein sequence: CASTSWGTGANVLTF.

About this clonotype: The junction and the germline gene differ at one end; a read error may be behind it. This rearrangement joins TRBV4-1 to TRBJ2-1; tentatively, D is TRBD2 (6 bases). CDR1 MGHRA and CDR2 YSYEKL come from the germline V gene. This CDR3 spans 15 amino acids. This CDR3 reads CASSHSRAGGDEQSF. CDR3 sequence (DNA): TGCGCCAGCAGTCACTCGCGAGCGGGTGGAGATGAGCAGTCCTTC.

There are a few counts of this clonotype. Given a much more abundant clone one base away, this may be a read error. This chain links TRBV13 with TRBJ1-6; D is ambiguous. This CDR3 has 13 residues. Germline V gene lookup returns CDR1 PRHDT and CDR2 FYEKMQ (reference sequence). Here the CDR3 reads CANSLGVGSPLHF. DNA of the CDR3: TGTGCCAACAGCTTAGGCGTCGGTTCACCCCTCCACTTT.

A remark on this clonotype: Since the CDR3 does not end with the conserved phenylalanine or tryptophan, this likely comes from a read error. CDR3: CSATRRGQGSHEQYL. The DNA of the CDR3 is TGCAGCGCAACAAGGAGGGGGCAGGGTTCCCACGAGCAGTACCTC. The chain combines TRBV29-1 with TRBJ2-7, with D possibly matching TRBD1 (7 bases). The CDR3 is made up of 15 amino acids. Germline V CDR1 and CDR2: SQVTM, ANQGSEA. The ends were cut back, 7 bases at V and 5 bases at J, with 24 bases in the middle.

Notes on this clonotype: The junction and the germline gene differ at one end; a read error may be behind it. This rearrangement joins TRBV4-1 to TRBJ2-3; D is perhaps TRBD1 or TRBD2 (5 bases each). This CDR3 region has 16 residues. Germline V gives CDR1 MGHRA, CDR2 YSYEKL. CDR3: CASGQVFGDVTDTQYF. CDR3 coding DNA: TGCGCCAGCGGCCAAGTATTCGGGGACGTCACAGATACGCAGTATTTT.

Details on this clonotype: This CDR3 fails to terminate in the conserved phenylalanine or tryptophan, so it likely reflects a read error. The chain couples TRBV5-1 to TRBJ1-5; no clear D gene. This CDR3 comprises 14 residues. V was clipped by 0 bases and J by 4 bases, with 8 bases between them. Germline V gives CDR1 SGHRS, CDR2 YFSETQ. DNA of the CDR3: TGCGCCAGCAGCTTGGAGGGCCTGAATCAGCCCCAGCATTCT. The encoded protein is CASSLEGLNQPQHS.

This clonotype was observed a single time. One end of the junction is discordant with germline, which a read error may explain. The chain links TRBV28 to TRBJ2-2; D is undetermined. CDR1 is MDHEN, CDR2 SYDVKM, per germline. This CDR3 is built from 14 residues. The CDR3 spells CDSSPSSASGELFF. The CDR3 DNA sequence: TGTGACAGCAGTCCGAGTAGTGCGTCCGGGGAGCTGTTTTTT. Combining the CDR3 with reference TRBV28 and TRBJ2-2 gives the whole variable domain DVKVTQSSRYLVKRTGEKVFLECVQDMDHENMFWYRQDPGLGLRLIYFSYDVKMKEKGDIPEGYSVSREKKERFSLILESASTNQTSMYLCDSSPSSASGELFFGEGSRLTVL.

As regards this clonotype: Just one base apart from a much larger clone, this may be a read error. The chain is built from TRBV24-1 and TRBJ2-1; the D gene could be TRBD1 or TRBD2 (7 bases each). This CDR3 contains 17 residues. From germline, CDR1 is KGHDR and CDR2 SFDVKD. CDR3 residues: CATNDFGTGEGYNEQFF. The CDR3 bases are TGTGCCACCAATGATTTCGGTACAGGGGAGGGGTACAATGAGCAGTTCTTC.

Only one count was recorded for this clonotype. Because the CDR3 is missing its conserved closing phenylalanine or tryptophan, this is likely a read error. It is unclear where the CDR3 begins or ends on the DNA, so no DNA is shown, and the CDR3 is as TCRdb lists it. The chain combines TRBV11-1 with TRBJ2-2; the D call in the table, TRBD2, was not verified against the DNA. Germline assignment: CDR1 SGHAT and CDR2 FQDESV (reference sequence). A total of 14 residues make up the CDR3, ends included. CDR3: CACSYTSDTGELYY.

This clonotype has only one observation. The junction departs from the called germline gene at one end, perhaps through a read error. DNA for the CDR3: TGTGCCAGTAGCTTGAGGCAGGGGAATGGATCACCCCCTCACTTT. Translation gives CASSLRQGNGSPPHF. This chain uses TRBV5-6 with TRBJ1-6; perhaps TRBD1 as D (6 bases). Germline V gene sequence: CDR1 SGHDT, CDR2 YYEEEE. The CDR3 totals 15 residues. The full variable domain, rest sourced from reference TRBV5-6 and TRBJ1-6, is DAGVTQSPTHLIKTRGQQVTLRCSPKSGHDTVSWYQQALGQGPQFIFQYYEEEERQRGNFPDRFSGHQFPNYSSELNVNALLLGDSALYLCASSLRQGNGSPPHFGNGTRLTVT.

A note on this clonotype: One end of the junction fails to match germline, which may point to a read error. The chain links TRBV14 to TRBJ2-7, with 9 bases matching TRBD2. This CDR3 contains 16 residues. The germline CDR1 and CDR2 sequences are SGHDN and FVKESK. The CDR3 reads CASSQESLAGNFEQYF. The CDR3 DNA reads TGTGCCAGTAGCCAAGAGTCACTAGCGGGCAACTTCGAGCAGTACTTC.

This clonotype was counted a few times. Possible read error: a much larger clone is one base away. V is TRBV20-1 and J is TRBJ1-2; D ambiguous. Per the germline V gene, CDR1 is DFQATT and CDR2 is SNEGSKA (reference sequence). The CDR3 is made up of 14 amino acids. V lost 6 bases, J lost 8 bases, and 22 bases lay in between. The CDR3 spells CSAVSQWTSKGYTF. The CDR3, as DNA: TGCAGTGCAGTGAGTCAATGGACGTCTAAGGGCTACACCTTC.

Note on this clonotype: The CDR3 end shows no conserved phenylalanine or tryptophan, and so a read error is likely. This chain uses TRBV9 with TRBJ2-2, with a tentative D call TRBD2 (5 bases). Germline V gives CDR1 SGDLS, CDR2 YYNGEE. V was clipped by 7 bases and J by 5 bases, with 12 bases between them. The CDR3 is 13 amino acids. The CDR3 DNA follows: TGTGCCAGCGAGGACTTGCGTACCGGGGAGCTGTTTCTT. This gives the protein CASEDLRTGELFL.

The V call is TRBV7-9, the J call TRBJ1-4; a possible D gene is TRBD1 (6 bases). CDR3 size: 15 residues. Per germline, CDR1 SEHNR and CDR2 FQNEAQ (reference sequence). The V end lost 5 bases, the J end lost 10 bases, and 20 bases lay between the germline ends. CDR3 sequence reads: CASSPPGHRLRKLFF. In nucleotides, the CDR3 is TGTGCCAGCAGCCCACCGGGACATAGGCTCCGAAAACTGTTTTTT.

This clonotype was recorded many times. This chain joins TRBV29-1 and TRBJ2-5; 7 bases line up with TRBD2. The CDR3 has 13 residues. Germline CDR1 SQVTM, CDR2 ANQGSEA. J lost 4 bases, V lost 6 bases, and 8 bases had no gene match. The CDR3 protein is CSVESGKGETQYF. DNA for the CDR3: TGCAGCGTCGAAAGCGGGAAGGGAGAGACCCAGTACTTC.

The chain employs TRBV29-1 and TRBJ2-1; D unresolved. Germline V gives CDR1 SQVTM, CDR2 ANQGSEA. Trimming stripped 3 bases from V and 9 bases from J, with 15 bases between. The CDR3 runs to 13 residues. CDR3 residues: CSVDVWKSSEQFF. The DNA of the CDR3 is TGCAGCGTTGATGTTTGGAAATCTAGTGAGCAGTTCTTC.